This T cell receptor (beta chain) was observed in a study of spatial heterogeneity in lung cancer. General study findings and limits: Among blood samples, ubiquitous expanded tumor TCRs appeared more at resection than at follow-up.

The time point: sample taken at primary tumor resection. This clonotype was observed many times. The target antigen is unknown. The germline V and J ends were trimmed by 3 bases and 8 bases, with 10 bases remaining between them. The CDR3 spans 12 residues. Germline V CDR1 and CDR2: ENHRY, SYGVKD. TCRdb independently ran MiXCR on the 5' RACE reads; one entry per CDR3 protein. The sample lists about 38,000 distinct CDR3 sequences, about 5% seen once, with approximately 24% in the top ten. The gene calls are TRBV10-3 and TRBJ1-2; D gene uncertain. This clonotype was sampled from a female donor with early-stage non-small cell lung cancer. The input for sequencing was PBMCs, taken at surgery. Here the CDR3 DNA reads TGTGCCATCAGTGACGCAAAAGAGGGCTACACCTTC. Translated, it gives CAISDAKEGYTF.